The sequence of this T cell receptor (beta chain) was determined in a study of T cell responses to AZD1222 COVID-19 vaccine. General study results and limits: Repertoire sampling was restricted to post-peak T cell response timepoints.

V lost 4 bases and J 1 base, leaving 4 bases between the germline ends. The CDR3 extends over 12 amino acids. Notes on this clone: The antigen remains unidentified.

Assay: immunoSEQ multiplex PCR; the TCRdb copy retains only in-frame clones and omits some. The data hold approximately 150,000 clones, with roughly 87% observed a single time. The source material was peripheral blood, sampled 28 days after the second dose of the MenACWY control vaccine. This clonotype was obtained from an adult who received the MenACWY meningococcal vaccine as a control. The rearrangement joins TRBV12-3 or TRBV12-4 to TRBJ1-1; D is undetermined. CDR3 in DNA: TGTGCCAGCAGTTACAGGAACACTGAAGCTTTCTTT. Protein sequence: CASSYRNTEAFF.